These 25 T cell receptor beta chains share one sample of origin, sequenced in a study of metastatic and nonmetastatic thyroid tumors. With MiXCR, TCRdb reprocessed the PCR reads. This table has 50,000 or so clones, about a sixth appearing once. Thyroid surgery was preceded by no treatment in any patient. Specimen: blood. The source of these receptors is a female donor with papillary thyroid cancer or a benign thyroid nodule (not recorded which). Some clones in this sample may be carry-over from other donors' samples.

Details on this clone: It may be a read error: a sequence one base away is much more abundant. The sample carries other DNA sequences with the same CDR3. The chain uses TRBV19 and TRBJ1-5, with D unclear. Per the germline V gene, CDR1 is LNHDA and CDR2 is SQIVND (reference sequence). V was trimmed by 4 bases and J by 4 bases, leaving 5 bases between them. This CDR3 has 12 residues. Here the CDR3 DNA reads TGTGCCAGTAGTACTAGGAATCAGCCCCAGCATTTT. Encoded protein: CASSTRNQPQHF.

This clone was detected many times. The V call is TRBV9, the J call TRBJ2-3; TRBD2 agrees at 7 bases. V shed 1 base and J 4 bases; nucleotides not matched to a gene: 6. Germline assignment: CDR1 SGDLS and CDR2 YYNGEE. This CDR3 contains 15 residues. The CDR3 DNA reads TGTGCCAGCAGCGTACATGATCGGGAGGCAGATACGCAGTATTTT. This translates into CASSVHDREADTQYF.

There are many counts of this clone. The CDR3 here is CASSEKENYGYTF. CDR3 nucleotides: TGTGCCAGCAGTGAGAAGGAGAACTATGGCTACACCTTC. The chain carries TRBV6-4 and TRBJ1-2; unclear D gene. The germline CDR1 and CDR2 sequences are MRHNA and SNTAGT. V lost 3 bases to trimming and J lost 2 bases, with 7 bases between them. The CDR3 loop spans 13 amino acids.

This chain links TRBV28 with TRBJ1-1, with D unresolved. Germline loops: CDR1 MDHEN, CDR2 SYDVKM. The ends were cut back, 7 bases at V and 5 bases at J, with 17 bases in the middle. The CDR3 extends over 14 amino acids. The CDR3: CASIPPRAITEAFF. As DNA, the CDR3 is TGTGCCAGCATTCCCCCTAGGGCTATAACTGAAGCTTTCTTT.

This clone is medium-sized (0.01 to 0.1%) within its sample. The V gene is TRBV12-3 or TRBV12-4, the J gene TRBJ2-7; no reliable D call. With 2 bases removed from V and 5 bases from J, the gap between germline ends came to 10 bases. This CDR3 is built from 13 residues. CDR3 nucleotide sequence: TGTGCCAGCAGTTTATATGCCGGTAACGAGCAGTACTTC. Translated, it gives CASSLYAGNEQYF.

With regard to this clone: An end of the junction differs from the germline gene, which may be a read error. V is TRBV27 and J is TRBJ1-5; D unresolved. Germline-derived CDR1 and CDR2 are MNHEY and SMNVEV (reference sequence). This CDR3 region has 13 residues. The CDR3 nucleotides read TGTGCCATCAGTTTAAGAGAGTACCAGCCCCAGCATTTT. Protein: CAISLREYQPQHF.

Worth noting for this clone: One end of the junction fails to match germline, which may point to a read error. The J gene is TRBJ2-5, the V gene TRBV20-1; 7 bases match TRBD1. The CDR3 sequence is 15 residues long. Germline loops: CDR1 DFQATT, CDR2 SNEGSKA (reference sequence). The CDR3 loop reads CSARAGDRGQENQYF. The CDR3 nucleotides are TGCAGTGCTAGAGCTGGGGACAGAGGACAAGAGAACCAGTACTTC.

This clone showed up just a few times. The V and J genes are TRBV6-1 and TRBJ2-5; the D gene is possibly TRBD1 (5 bases). V was pared by 7 bases and J by 5 bases, with 14 bases between. This CDR3 spans 13 amino acids. From germline, CDR1 is MNHNS and CDR2 SASEGT. The CDR3 here is CASMEPGRETQYF. The CDR3 region has the DNA TGTGCCAGCATGGAGCCAGGGCGTGAGACCCAGTACTTC.

Ten or more counts support this clone. This specimen includes other DNA sequences encoding the same CDR3. The chain carries TRBV2 and TRBJ1-5; D gene ambiguous. Trimming took off 0 bases at V and 5 bases at J, with 8 bases between the two ends. The CDR3 has 14 residues. Per the germline V gene, CDR1 is SNHLY and CDR2 is FYNNEI. Written as DNA, the CDR3 is TGTGCCAGCAGTGAAGCGACATCTTATCAGCCCCAGCATTTT. Encoded protein: CASSEATSYQPQHF.

This clone was observed many times. This sequence joins TRBV6-1 and TRBJ1-5; D is perhaps TRBD1 (5 bases). CDR1 and CDR2 (germline): MNHNS, SASEGT. V shed 7 bases and J shed 8 bases, with 15 bases lying between them. The CDR3 consists of 13 residues. The CDR3 nucleotides read TGTGCCAGCAAATCCGGGGGTTTGGAGCCCCAGCATTTT. This translates into CASKSGGLEPQHF.

This clone was seen at least ten times. V usage is TRBV7-3 and J usage is TRBJ2-3; 9 bases are shared with TRBD2. V lost 2 bases and J lost 5; bases outside the gene matches: 2. This CDR3 has 14 amino acids. CDR1 and CDR2 from the germline V gene are SGHTA and FQGTGA. The CDR3 nucleotides read TGTGCCAGCAGCTTAGCGGGAGGGTTAGATACGCAGTATTTT. Residues: CASSLAGGLDTQYF.

V is TRBV13 and J is TRBJ2-7, with 7 positions matching TRBD2. The CDR3 consists of 14 residues. Germline V gene lookup returns CDR1 PRHDT and CDR2 FYEKMQ (reference sequence). The trim removed 6 bases at V and 1 base at J, leaving 6 bases unmatched. In DNA form, the CDR3 reads TGTGCCAGCAGAGCTAGCGGAAGGTCCTACGAGCAGTACTTC. Its protein is CASRASGRSYEQYF.

With regard to this clone: Germline is not matched at one junction end, which may reflect a read error. The chain links TRBV28 to TRBJ2-1; D unresolved. Germline lookup yields CDR1 MDHEN and CDR2 SYDVKM. CDR3 length: 11 residues. DNA for the CDR3: TGTGCCTGCAGTTATGTCTATGAGCAGTTCTTC. Translation: CACSYVYEQFF.

This clone was detected ten times or more. The chain recombines TRBV24-1 with TRBJ1-4; tentative D call: TRBD1 (5 bases). Per germline, CDR1 KGHDR and CDR2 SFDVKD. There are 15 residues in the CDR3. Trimming left V 3 bases short and J 4 bases short, with 11 bases between. The CDR3 DNA reads as TGTGCCACCAGTGATGGGGACCTCAATAATGAAAAACTGTTTTTT. Protein: CATSDGDLNNEKLFF.

This clone has at least ten counts. The CDR3 here is CASSLRAEQYF. The CDR3 DNA reads as TGTGCCAGCAGTCTCAGGGCTGAGCAGTACTTC. The chain links TRBV28 to TRBJ2-7, with D perhaps TRBD1 (5 bases). The germline V gene has CDR1 MDHEN and CDR2 SYDVKM. The CDR3 contains 11 residues. The V end lost 5 bases, the J end lost 7 bases, and 9 bases lay between the germline ends.

Of note for this clone: This may arise from a read error, as a much more abundant clone is one base away. The gene calls are TRBV5-6 and TRBJ2-4; D ambiguous. Per the germline V gene, CDR1 is SGHDT and CDR2 is YYEEEE. CDR3 size: 14 residues. CDR3 DNA sequence: TGTGCCAGCAGCTTGGTCTCAGGCAAAAGCATTCAGTACTTC. Encoded protein: CASSLVSGKSIQYF.

For this clone: One end of the junction varies from germline; a read error may be responsible. This sequence joins TRBV19 and TRBJ2-2; D remains unclear. This CDR3 spans 15 amino acids. Per germline, CDR1 LNHDA and CDR2 SQIVND (reference sequence). The CDR3 DNA sequence: TGTGCCAGTAGTATATGTAGCAGCCGCACCTGGGAGCTGTTTTTT. Its protein is CASSICSSRTWELFF.

Concerning this clone: This sequence may be a read error, since a much larger clone differs from it by one base. This chain joins TRBV29-1 and TRBJ2-3; unclear D gene. Germline CDR1 is SQVTM and CDR2 is ANQGSEA. The CDR3 is 15 amino acids. Deletions cut 6 bases from V and 4 bases from J, with 20 bases between. This chain's CDR3 is CSVSPVQVDPDTQYF. In DNA, the CDR3 is TGCAGCGTCTCACCGGTCCAGGTGGATCCAGATACGCAGTATTTT.

J is TRBJ2-2 and V is TRBV20-1; TRBD1 is a possible D gene (6 bases). CDR1 and CDR2 (germline): DFQATT, SNEGSKA (reference sequence). Trimming pared 6 bases from V and 3 bases from J, leaving 8 bases between. CDR3 size: 12 residues. CDR3 nucleotide sequence: TGCAGTGCCGAGGGGGACACCGGGGAGCTGTTTTTT. Its protein product is CSAEGDTGELFF.

This chain links TRBV12-3 or TRBV12-4 with TRBJ1-5, with D tentatively TRBD1 (5 bases). The ends were cut back, 6 bases at V and 14 bases at J, with 14 bases in the middle. CDR3 length equals 11 residues. The CDR3 nucleotides read TGTGCCAGCAGCCGAACGGGGGTAAAGCATTTT. The encoded protein is CASSRTGVKHF.

This clone has at least ten counts. A much bigger clone sits one base away, suggesting this may be a read error. At the DNA level, this CDR3 is encoded by other sequences in the same sample as well. The chain has TRBV28 and TRBJ2-7; D possibly corresponds to TRBD2 (5 bases). This CDR3 region has 12 residues. Between the trimmed V and J ends, which lost 6 bases and 6 bases, there was a span of 12 bases. In germline, CDR1 is MDHEN, CDR2 SYDVKM. The CDR3, as DNA: TGTGCCAGCAGCTTCGGGGATAGCGAGCAGTACTTC. This codes for CASSFGDSEQYF. Combining the CDR3 with reference TRBV28 and TRBJ2-7 gives the whole variable domain DVKVTQSSRYLVKRTGEKVFLECVQDMDHENMFWYRQDPGLGLRLIYFSYDVKMKEKGDIPEGYSVSREKKERFSLILESASTNQTSMYLCASSFGDSEQYFGPGTRLTVT.

V and J are TRBV6-1 and TRBJ1-5, with D perhaps matching TRBD1 (6 bases). This CDR3 is built from 16 residues. The germline V and J ends were trimmed by 6 bases and 7 bases, with 22 bases remaining between them. CDR1 MNHNS and CDR2 SASEGT come from the germline V gene. For the CDR3, the DNA is TGTGCCAGCAGCCAAGGGGTCCAACAGGGTGGCCAGCCCCAGCATTTT. Translation gives CASSQGVQQGGQPQHF.

This clone was recorded many times. This chain connects TRBV30 to TRBJ1-2, with D maybe TRBD1 (6 bases). V was cut by 5 bases and J by 4 bases, with 11 bases left in between. Germline V gene sequence: CDR1 GTSNPN, CDR2 SVGIG (reference sequence). This CDR3 spans 12 amino acids. The CDR3 protein is CAWGGAGYGYTF. In DNA form, the CDR3 reads TGTGCCTGGGGGGGGGCCGGCTATGGCTACACCTTC.

This clone showed up many times. CDR3 amino acids: CASSQDVGTNYGYTF. In nucleotides, the CDR3 is TGTGCCAGCAGCCAAGACGTCGGCACTAACTATGGCTACACCTTC. The chain carries TRBV4-2 and TRBJ1-2; no definite D call. The V end lost 0 bases, the J end lost 0 bases, and 8 bases lay between the germline ends. CDR3 length: 15 amino acids. Per the germline V gene, CDR1 is LGHNA and CDR2 is YNFKEQ.

This clone was seen ten or more times. The CDR3 DNA follows: TGTGCCAGCGGCCGGGACAGGGGTTTTGGCGGCTATGGCTACACCTTC. It encodes CASGRDRGFGGYGYTF. The V call is TRBV28, the J call TRBJ1-2; TRBD1 matches 10 bases. V gave up 8 bases and J gave up 4 bases; unmatched junction bases: 13. This CDR3 is built from 16 residues. Germline V gene sequence: CDR1 MDHEN, CDR2 SYDVKM.